This T cell receptor beta chain was sequenced during a study of shared clonotypes between healthy human individuals. Profiling relied on immunoSEQ multiplex PCR, and the TCRdb table lists in-frame clones only, not all of them. The sample includes hundreds of thousands of clones, 90% to 96% of them seen just once. CD4+ cells were split into CD45RA+ naive and CD45RA-negative memory subsets. Study results and caveats: Sequencing depth was predicted to influence how clonotypes are shared among donors.

CDR3 length: 15 residues. Per germline, CDR1 MNHNS and CDR2 SASEGT. Deletions cut 6 bases from V and 5 bases from J, with 16 bases between. Turning to this clone: Its antigen is unidentified.

This TCR was sampled from a woman between 25 and 40 years old in good health. V and J are TRBV6-1 and TRBJ1-4, with D tentatively TRBD1 (6 bases). The sequencing sample was made of naive CD4+ T cells sorted from blood. Subset noted: CD45RA+ positively selected. CDR3 in DNA: TGTGCCAGCAGCCGCGCCCGGGACACCAATGAAAAACTGTTTTTT. Its protein is CASSRARDTNEKLFF.